This T cell receptor (beta chain) comes out of a study of molecular identifiers for immune sequencing clone quantification. Whole-study findings and limits: Sizes of highly expanded clones could be underestimated through identical TCRs sharing a barcode. Clones above 20 RNA copies contained over 97% of effector molecules and under 1% of naive molecules.

Naive CD8 libraries used about 20,000 to 1,100,000 sorted cells and 10%, 30% or 50% RNA. About this clonotype itself: What it binds is unknown. This may arise from a read error, as a much more abundant clone is one base away. The CDR3 ends on some other residue instead of the conserved phenylalanine or tryptophan, so this is likely a read error.

TCRdb used MiXCR to reprocess the PCR reads, holding one entry per CDR3 protein. The sample has 400,000 to 600,000 distinct CDR3 sequences, about a quarter seen once. Material: naive CD8+ T cells from blood, with Jurkat cell RNA spiked in. As for subset: FACS-sorted CD8+CD4-CCR7+CD45RA+ naive T cells. The sequence came from a human donor in good health. Some libraries in this study had Jurkat cell RNA spiked in.

The CDR3 is CASLGPGQENTGELFS. The CDR3 nucleotides are TGTGCCAGCTTGGGACCGGGACAGGAAAACACCGGGGAGCTGTTTTCT. The chain links TRBV7-9 to TRBJ2-2, with TRBD1 matching 8 bases. The CDR3 runs 16 residues. Germline V gene lookup returns CDR1 SEHNR and CDR2 FQNEAQ (reference sequence). The V gene end was trimmed by 8 bases and the J gene end by 2 bases; junction bases not matched to a gene: 10.